What follows is one TCR beta chain and its context. Its antigen is unidentified. With 2 bases removed from V and 5 bases from J, the gap between germline ends came to 18 bases. Germline CDR1 SGHRS, CDR2 YFSETQ. The CDR3 sequence is 16 residues long. Measured with immunoSEQ multiplex PCR; TCRdb has only the in-frame clones, and not every one. Seen here are tens of thousands of clones, 91% observed once, and the top ten hold roughly 8%. This sample was taken from a study of T cell responses to AZD1222 COVID-19 vaccine. Study outcomes and limitations: At baseline, just a handful of AZD1222 recipients tested seropositive.

The chain recombines TRBV5-1 with TRBJ2-3, with a tentative D call TRBD2 (8 bases). Sequencing used peripheral blood, obtained 28 days after the second AZD1222 dose. This TCR was sampled from an adult who received the AZD1222 COVID-19 vaccine. CDR3 sequence reads: CASSFGGTAGEDTQYF. The CDR3, as DNA: TGCGCCAGCAGCTTTGGAGGGACAGCGGGGGAAGATACGCAGTATTTT.